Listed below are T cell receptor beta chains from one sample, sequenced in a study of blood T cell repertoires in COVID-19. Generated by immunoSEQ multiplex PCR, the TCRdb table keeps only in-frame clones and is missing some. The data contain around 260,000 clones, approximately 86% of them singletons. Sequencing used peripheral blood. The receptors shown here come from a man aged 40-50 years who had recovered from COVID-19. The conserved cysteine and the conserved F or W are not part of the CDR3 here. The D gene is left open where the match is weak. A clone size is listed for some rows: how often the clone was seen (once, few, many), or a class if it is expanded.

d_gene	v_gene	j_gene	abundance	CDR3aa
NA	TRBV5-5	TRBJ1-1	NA	ASSLFGRGLTKGAF
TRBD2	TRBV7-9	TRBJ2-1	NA	ASSPQREGSYNEQF
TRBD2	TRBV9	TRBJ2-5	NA	ASSPSTSQETQY
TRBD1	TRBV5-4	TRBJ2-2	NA	ASSSDRDPGELF
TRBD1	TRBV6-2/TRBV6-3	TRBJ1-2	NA	ASSYWTGPNYGYT
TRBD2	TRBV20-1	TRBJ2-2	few	SASGTLAGVTGELF
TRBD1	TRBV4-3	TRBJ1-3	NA	ASSRHPGQGSSGNTIY
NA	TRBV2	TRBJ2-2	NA	ASRETLTGPGELF
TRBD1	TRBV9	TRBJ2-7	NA	ASSVGTGGGEQY
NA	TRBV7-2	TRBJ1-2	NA	ASSFTGNYGYT
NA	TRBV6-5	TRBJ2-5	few	ASRRDRKETQY
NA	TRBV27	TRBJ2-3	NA	ASVGQLVTDTQY
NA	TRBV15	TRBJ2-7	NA	ATSRVRGFEQY
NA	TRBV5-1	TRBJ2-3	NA	ASRDLTSTDTQY
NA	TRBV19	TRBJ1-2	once	ASSINRMNYGYT
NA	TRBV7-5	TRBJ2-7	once	ARRPGQGNYEQY
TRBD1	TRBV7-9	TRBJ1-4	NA	ASSSTAGQGHEKLF
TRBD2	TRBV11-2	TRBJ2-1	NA	ASSYRGGYIAQF
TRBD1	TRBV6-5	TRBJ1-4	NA	ASSYHAGTGAEKLF
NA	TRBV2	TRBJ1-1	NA	ASSRRGKDTEAF
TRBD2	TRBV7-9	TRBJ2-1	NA	ASSVLTSGGGGEQF
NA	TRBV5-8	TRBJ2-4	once	ASSSGLLAKNIQY
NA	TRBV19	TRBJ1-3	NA	ASSIAVPGNTIY
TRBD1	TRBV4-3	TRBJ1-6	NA	ASSRGQVESPLH
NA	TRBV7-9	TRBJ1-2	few	ASSLTQGGYT